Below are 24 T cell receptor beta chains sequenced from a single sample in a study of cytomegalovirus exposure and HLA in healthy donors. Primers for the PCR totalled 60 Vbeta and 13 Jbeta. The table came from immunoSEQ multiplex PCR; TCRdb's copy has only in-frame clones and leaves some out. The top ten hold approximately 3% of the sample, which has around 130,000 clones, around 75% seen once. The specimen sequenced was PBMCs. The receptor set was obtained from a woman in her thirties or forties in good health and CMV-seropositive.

The CDR3: CASSPGHSNTEAFF. CDR3 DNA: TGTGCCAGCAGCCCGGGACACTCGAACACTGAAGCTTTCTTT. The V gene is TRBV7-3, the J gene TRBJ1-1; tentative D call: TRBD1 (6 bases). V shed 5 bases and J shed 1 base, with 11 bases lying between them. Germline CDR1 is SGHTA and CDR2 is FQGTGA. The CDR3 loop spans 14 amino acids.

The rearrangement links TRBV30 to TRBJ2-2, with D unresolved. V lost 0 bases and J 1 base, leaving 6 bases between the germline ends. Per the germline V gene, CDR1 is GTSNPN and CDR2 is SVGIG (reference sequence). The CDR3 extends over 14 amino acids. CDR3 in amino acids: CAWSVRGNTGELFF. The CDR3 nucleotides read TGTGCCTGGAGTGTACGCGGGAACACCGGGGAGCTGTTTTTT.

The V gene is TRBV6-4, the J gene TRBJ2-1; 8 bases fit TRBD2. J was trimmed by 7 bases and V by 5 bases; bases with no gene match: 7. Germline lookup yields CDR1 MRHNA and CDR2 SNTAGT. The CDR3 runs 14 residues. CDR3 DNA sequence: TGTGCCAGCAGTCTGGACGTAGCGGGGAATGAGCAGTTCTTC. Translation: CASSLDVAGNEQFF.

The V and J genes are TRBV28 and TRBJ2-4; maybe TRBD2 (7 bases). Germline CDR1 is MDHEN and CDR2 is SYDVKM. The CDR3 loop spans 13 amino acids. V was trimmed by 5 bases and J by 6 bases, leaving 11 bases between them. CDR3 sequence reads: CASSTGGANIQYF. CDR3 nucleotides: TGTGCCAGCAGTACTGGGGGGGCAAACATTCAGTACTTC.

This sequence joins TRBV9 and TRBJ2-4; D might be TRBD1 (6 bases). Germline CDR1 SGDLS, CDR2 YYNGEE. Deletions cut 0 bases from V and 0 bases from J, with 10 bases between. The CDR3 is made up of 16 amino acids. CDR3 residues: CASSVGGGQAKNIQYF. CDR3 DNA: TGTGCCAGCAGCGTAGGAGGGGGACAAGCCAAAAACATTCAGTACTTC.

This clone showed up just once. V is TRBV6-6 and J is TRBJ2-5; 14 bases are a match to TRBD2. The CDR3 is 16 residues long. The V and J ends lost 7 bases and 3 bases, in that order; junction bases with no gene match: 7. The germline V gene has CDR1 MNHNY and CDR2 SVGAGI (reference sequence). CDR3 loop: CASKKTSGGAEETQYF. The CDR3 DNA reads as TGTGCCAGCAAGAAGACTAGCGGGGGGGCCGAAGAGACCCAGTACTTC.

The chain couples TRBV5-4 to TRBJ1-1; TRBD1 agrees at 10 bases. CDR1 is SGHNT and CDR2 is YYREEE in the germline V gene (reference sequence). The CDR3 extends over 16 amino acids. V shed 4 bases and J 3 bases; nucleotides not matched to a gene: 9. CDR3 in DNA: TGTGCCAGCAGCCCCGGAACCGGGACAGGGGACACTGAAGCTTTCTTT. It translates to CASSPGTGTGDTEAFF.

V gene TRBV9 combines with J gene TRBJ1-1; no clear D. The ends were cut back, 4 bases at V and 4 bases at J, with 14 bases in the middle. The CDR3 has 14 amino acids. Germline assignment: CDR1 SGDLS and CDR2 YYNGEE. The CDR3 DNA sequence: TGTGCCAGCAGCCCGACACCGGAGGCCACTGAAGCTTTCTTT. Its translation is CASSPTPEATEAFF.

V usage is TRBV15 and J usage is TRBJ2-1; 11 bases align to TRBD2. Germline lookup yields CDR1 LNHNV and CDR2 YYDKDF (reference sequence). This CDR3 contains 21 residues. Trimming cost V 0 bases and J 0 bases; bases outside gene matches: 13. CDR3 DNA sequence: TGTGCCACCAGCAGAGATCGTCAGGCTAGCGGGAGGCGTAGCTCCTACAATGAGCAGTTCTTC. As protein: CATSRDRQASGRRSSYNEQFF.

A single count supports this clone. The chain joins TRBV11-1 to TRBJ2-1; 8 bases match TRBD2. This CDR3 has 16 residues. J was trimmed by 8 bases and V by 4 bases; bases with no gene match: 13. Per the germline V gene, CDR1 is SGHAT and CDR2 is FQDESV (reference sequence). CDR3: CASSSLAGGGRYEQFF. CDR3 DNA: TGTGCCAGCAGCTCCCTTGCGGGCGGGGGGCGCTATGAGCAGTTCTTC.

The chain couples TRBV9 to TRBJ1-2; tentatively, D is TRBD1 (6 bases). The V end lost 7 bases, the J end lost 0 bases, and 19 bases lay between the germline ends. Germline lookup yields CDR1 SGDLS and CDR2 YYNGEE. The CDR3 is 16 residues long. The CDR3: CASSPGTLTSNYGYTF. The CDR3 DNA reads TGTGCCAGCTCCCCAGGGACATTAACTTCTAACTATGGCTACACCTTC.

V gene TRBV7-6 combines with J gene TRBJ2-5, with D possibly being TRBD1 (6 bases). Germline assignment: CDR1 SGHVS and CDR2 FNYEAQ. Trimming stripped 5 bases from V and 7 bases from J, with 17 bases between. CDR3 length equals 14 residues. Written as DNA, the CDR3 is TGTGCCAGCAGCCAAGATCGCAAGACAGGGACCCAGTACTTC. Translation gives CASSQDRKTGTQYF. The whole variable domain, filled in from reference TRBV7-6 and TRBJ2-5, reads GAGVSQSPRYKVTKRGQDVALRCDPISGHVSLYWYRQALGQGPEFLTYFNYEAQQDKSGLPNDRFSAERPEGSISTLTIQRTEQRDSAMYRCASSQDRKTGTQYFGPGTRLLVL.

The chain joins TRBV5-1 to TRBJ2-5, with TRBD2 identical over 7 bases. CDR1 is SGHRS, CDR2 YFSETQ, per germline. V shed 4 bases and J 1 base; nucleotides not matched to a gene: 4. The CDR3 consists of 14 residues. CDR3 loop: CASSTVAGQETQYF. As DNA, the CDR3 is TGCGCCAGCAGCACGGTAGCGGGCCAAGAGACCCAGTACTTC.

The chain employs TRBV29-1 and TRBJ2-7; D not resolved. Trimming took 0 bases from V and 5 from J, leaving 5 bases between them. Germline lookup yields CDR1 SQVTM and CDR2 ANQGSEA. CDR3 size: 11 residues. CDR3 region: CSVEERNEQYF. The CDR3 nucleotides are TGCAGCGTTGAAGAGCGAAACGAGCAGTACTTC.

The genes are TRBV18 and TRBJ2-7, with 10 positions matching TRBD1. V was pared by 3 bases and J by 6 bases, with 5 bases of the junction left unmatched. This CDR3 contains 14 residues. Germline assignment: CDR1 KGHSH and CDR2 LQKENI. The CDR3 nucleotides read TGTGCCAGCTCACCTGCGGGACAGGGGTTCGAGCAGTACTTC. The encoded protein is CASSPAGQGFEQYF.

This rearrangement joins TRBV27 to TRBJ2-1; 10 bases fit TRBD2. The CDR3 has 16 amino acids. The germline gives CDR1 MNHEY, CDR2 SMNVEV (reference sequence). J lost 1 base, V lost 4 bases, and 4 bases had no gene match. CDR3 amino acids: CASSSTAGGSYNEQFF. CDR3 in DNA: TGTGCCAGCAGTTCCACAGCGGGGGGGTCCTACAATGAGCAGTTCTTC.

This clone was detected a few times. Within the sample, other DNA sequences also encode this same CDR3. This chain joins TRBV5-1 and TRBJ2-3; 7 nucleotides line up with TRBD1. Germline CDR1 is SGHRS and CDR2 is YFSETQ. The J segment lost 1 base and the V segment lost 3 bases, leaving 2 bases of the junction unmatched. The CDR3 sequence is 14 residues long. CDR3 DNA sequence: TGCGCCAGCAGCTCTGGGACAGGCACAGATACGCAGTATTTT. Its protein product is CASSSGTGTDTQYF.

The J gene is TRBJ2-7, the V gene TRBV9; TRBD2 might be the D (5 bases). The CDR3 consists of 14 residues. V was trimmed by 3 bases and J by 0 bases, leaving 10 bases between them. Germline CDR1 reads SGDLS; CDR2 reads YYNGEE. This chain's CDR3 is CASSEDFSSYEQYF. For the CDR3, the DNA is TGTGCCAGCAGCGAGGACTTTAGCTCCTACGAGCAGTACTTC.

The CDR3 protein is CASSQDLSVYGYTF. The CDR3 DNA sequence: TGCGCCAGCAGCCAAGATTTATCGGTATATGGCTACACCTTC. The V and J genes are TRBV4-3 and TRBJ1-2; D not certain. The germline V and J ends were trimmed by 0 bases and 5 bases, with 10 bases remaining between them. This CDR3 is 14 amino acids long. Germline-derived CDR1 and CDR2 are LGHNA and YSLEER.

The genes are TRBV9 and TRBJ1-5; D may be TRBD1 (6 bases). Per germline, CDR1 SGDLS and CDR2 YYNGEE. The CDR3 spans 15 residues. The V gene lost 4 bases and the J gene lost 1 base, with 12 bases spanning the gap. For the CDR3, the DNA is TGTGCCAGCAGCAAAGAGGGGGAAAGCAATCAGCCCCAGCATTTT. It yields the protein CASSKEGESNQPQHF.

The CDR3 protein is CASSFAAGYGYTF. The CDR3 DNA reads TGTGCCAGCAGTTTCGCCGCGGGCTATGGCTACACCTTC. The chain is built from TRBV27 and TRBJ1-2; D remains ambiguous. The CDR3 consists of 13 residues. V was cut by 3 bases and J by 4 bases, with 9 bases left in between. The V gene's germline CDR1 is MNHEY and CDR2 SMNVEV (reference sequence).

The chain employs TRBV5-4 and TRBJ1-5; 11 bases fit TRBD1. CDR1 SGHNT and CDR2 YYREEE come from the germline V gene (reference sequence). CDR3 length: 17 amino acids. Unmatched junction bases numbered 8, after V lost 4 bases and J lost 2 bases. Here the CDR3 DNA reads TGTGCCAGCAGCGCCGGGACAGGGGGGAATGGCAATCAGCCCCAGCATTTT. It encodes CASSAGTGGNGNQPQHF.

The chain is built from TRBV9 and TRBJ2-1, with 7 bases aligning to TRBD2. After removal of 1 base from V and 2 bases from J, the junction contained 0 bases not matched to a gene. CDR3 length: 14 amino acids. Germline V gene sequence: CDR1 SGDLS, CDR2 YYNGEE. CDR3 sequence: CASSVRGAYNEQFF. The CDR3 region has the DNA TGTGCCAGCAGCGTACGGGGGGCCTACAATGAGCAGTTCTTC. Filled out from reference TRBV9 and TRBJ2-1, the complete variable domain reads DSGVTQTPKHLITATGQRVTLRCSPRSGDLSVYWYQQSLDQGLQFLIQYYNGEERAKGNILERFSAQQFPDLHSELNLSSLELGDSALYFCASSVRGAYNEQFFGPGTRLTVL.

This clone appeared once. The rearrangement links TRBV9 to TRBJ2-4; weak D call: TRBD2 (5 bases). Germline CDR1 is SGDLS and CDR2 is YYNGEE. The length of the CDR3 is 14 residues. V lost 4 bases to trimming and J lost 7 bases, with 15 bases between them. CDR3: CASSQASGGNIQYF. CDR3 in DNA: TGTGCCAGCAGCCAGGCCAGCGGTGGCAACATTCAGTACTTC.